This TCR beta chain originates from a study of T cells in Graves' hyperthyroidism and ophthalmopathy. General study results and limits: The model's output predicted ophthalmopathy at a median of approximately 6.5 months prior to onset. From stable hyperthyroidism, ophthalmopathy was set apart by a 13 V-J model.

Clinical symptoms, serum thyroxine and TRAb, thyroid ultrasound and orbital computed tomography together formed the diagnostic basis. This clonotype was seen many times. Its antigen is as yet unknown. The CDR3 contains 14 residues. The V end was cut by 10 bases, the J end by 0 bases, with 13 bases between. Germline V gene data show CDR1 as SEHNR and CDR2 as FQNEAQ (reference sequence). TCR beta CDR3 region amplification was performed from RNA transcripts. Initially, a first-round RT-PCR of the TCR CDR3 employed the HTBI primer set. Using its own MiXCR run on the multiplex PCR reads, TCRdb lists one record per CDR3 protein. Seen here are 250,000 to 400,000 distinct CDR3 sequences, roughly 13% observed once, and the top ten hold roughly 33%.

The TCR was taken from a woman aged 40 to 49 with Graves' ophthalmopathy. The chain links TRBV7-9 to TRBJ2-4, with D hard to call. Sequencing input: blood. In nucleotides, the CDR3 is TGTGCCATCGACATTGGAGTAGCCAAAAACATTCAGTACTTC. Protein product: CAIDIGVAKNIQYF.